The rows below give T cell receptor beta chains drawn from one sample of a study of blood T cell repertoires in COVID-19. TCRdb keeps only in-frame clones here, not all; method: immunoSEQ multiplex PCR. Of about 220,000 clones listed, roughly 84% were seen once; the top ten hold 2% to 2.5%. Sequenced sample: peripheral blood. Receptors were obtained from a woman aged 55-75 years with acute or convalescent COVID-19. CDR3s include the opening cysteine and the closing phenylalanine or tryptophan. D genes are given only for firm matches. Some rows mark clone size as missing; the rest say once, few, many or name a class of expanded clone.

j_call d_call v_call clone_size cdr3_aa cdr3_nt
TRBJ2-2 TRBD2 TRBV7-2 . CASSLAGLAGNTGELFF TGTGCCAGCAGCTTAGCTGGACTAGCGGGAAACACCGGGGAGCTGTTTTTT
TRBJ1-2 TRBD1 TRBV7-2 . CASSTDSNRGRRGYTF TGTGCCAGCAGCACGGACTCCAACAGGGGGCGGCGTGGCTACACCTTC
TRBJ1-5 . TRBV28 . CASSLGQTRNQPQHF TGTGCCAGCAGTTTAGGACAAACCCGCAATCAGCCCCAGCATTTT
TRBJ2-5 . TRBV2 . CASSGGTQPQETQYF TGTGCCAGCAGTGGGGGGACACAACCGCAAGAGACCCAGTACTTC
TRBJ1-5 . TRBV2 . CASSTGSIDSTYSNQPQHF TGTGCCAGCAGTACCGGAAGCATCGACAGTACCTATAGCAATCAGCCCCAGCATTTT
TRBJ1-2 TRBD1 TRBV19 . CASSTDRGNYGYTF TGTGCCAGTAGTACCGACAGGGGAAACTATGGCTACACCTTC
TRBJ2-5 . TRBV28 . CASSFTSTQYF TGTGCCAGCAGTTTCACATCGACCCAGTACTTC
TRBJ1-5 . TRBV28 . CASSPGVGQPQHF TGTGCCAGCAGCCCAGGGGTTGGCCAGCCCCAGCATTTT
TRBJ2-3 . TRBV6-5 . CASRTRLFTDTQYF TGTGCCAGCAGGACCAGACTGTTCACAGATACGCAGTATTTT
TRBJ2-3 TRBD2 TRBV5-5 . CASSSGLAIDTQYF TGTGCCAGCAGCTCGGGACTAGCTATAGATACGCAGTATTTT
TRBJ1-2 TRBD1 TRBV27 . CASSYRGPANYGYTF TGTGCCAGCAGCTACAGGGGCCCAGCTAACTATGGCTACACCTTC
TRBJ1-2 . TRBV25-1 . CASSEWGGDYGYTF TGTGCCAGCAGTGAATGGGGAGGGGACTATGGCTACACCTTC
TRBJ1-1 TRBD1 TRBV3-1/TRBV3-2 . CASSPEVTGGDTEAFF TGTGCCAGCAGCCCGGAAGTGACAGGGGGGGACACTGAAGCTTTCTTT
TRBJ1-5 . TRBV6-5 once CASSTKGHSNQPQHF TGTGCCAGCAGTACGAAGGGGCATAGCAATCAGCCCCAGCATTTT
TRBJ1-5 . TRBV19 . CASSPRGGGGNQPQHF TGTGCCAGTAGTCCCCGGGGGGGTGGAGGGAATCAGCCCCAGCATTTT
TRBJ1-4 . TRBV30 . CAWNAGMNEKLFF TGTGCCTGGAATGCGGGAATGAATGAAAAACTGTTTTTT
TRBJ2-7 . TRBV5-1 . CASSFGGLRDGIYF TGCGCCAGCAGCTTTGGTGGTCTGCGGGACGGGATATACTTC
TRBJ2-1 . TRBV5-1 . CASNPTNNRVLSGQFF TGCGCCAGCAACCCTACCAATAACAGGGTCCTTTCTGGGCAGTTCTTC
TRBJ1-6 . TRBV6-5 few CASSAWGPNSPLHF TGTGCCAGCAGCGCTTGGGGCCCCAATTCACCCCTCCACTTT
TRBJ1-5 . TRBV19 . CASSKVAVVGNQPQHF TGTGCCAGTAGCAAGGTGGCGGTTGTCGGCAATCAGCCCCAGCATTTT
TRBJ2-7 . TRBV30 . CAWTSNTYEQYF TGTGCCTGGACGTCCAACACCTACGAGCAGTACTTC
TRBJ1-2 TRBD1 TRBV7-2 . CASSGGQGAYGYTF TGTGCCAGCAGCGGGGGACAGGGGGCCTATGGCTACACCTTC
TRBJ1-5 . TRBV29-1 . CSASAAGQPQHF TGCAGCGCCAGTGCAGCGGGGCAGCCCCAGCATTTT
TRBJ2-5 TRBD1 TRBV19 . CASSPRDSPDWETQYF TGTGCCAGTAGTCCCAGGGACAGCCCGGACTGGGAGACCCAGTACTTC
TRBJ1-6 . TRBV6-5 . CASSYKGGGAPLHF TGTGCCAGCAGTTACAAGGGGGGGGGTGCACCCCTCCACTTT
TRBJ2-5 . TRBV14 . CASRESGGKETQYF TGTGCCAGCAGGGAGTCAGGGGGGAAAGAGACCCAGTACTTC